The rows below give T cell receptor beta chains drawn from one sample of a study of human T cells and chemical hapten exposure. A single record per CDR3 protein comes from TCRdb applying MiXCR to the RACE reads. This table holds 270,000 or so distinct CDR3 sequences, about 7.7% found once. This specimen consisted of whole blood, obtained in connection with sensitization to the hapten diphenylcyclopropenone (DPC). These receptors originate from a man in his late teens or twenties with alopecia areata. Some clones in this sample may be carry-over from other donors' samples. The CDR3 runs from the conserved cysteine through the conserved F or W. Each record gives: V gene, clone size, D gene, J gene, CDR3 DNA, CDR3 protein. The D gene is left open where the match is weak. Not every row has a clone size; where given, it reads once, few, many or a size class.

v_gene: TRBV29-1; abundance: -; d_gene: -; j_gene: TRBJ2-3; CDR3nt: TGCAGCGTTGATTCCCCCCGGGCAGATACGCAGTATTTT; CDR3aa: CSVDSPRADTQYF
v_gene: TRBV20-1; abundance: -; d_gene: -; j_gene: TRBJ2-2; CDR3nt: TGCAGTGCGGTGAGGGCATCGGGTGCCGGGGAGCTGTTTTTT; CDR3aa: CSAVRASGAGELFF
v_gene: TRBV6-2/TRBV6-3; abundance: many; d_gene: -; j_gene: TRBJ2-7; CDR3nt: TGTGCCAGCAGCCGGACCTACGAGCAGTACTTC; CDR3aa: CASSRTYEQYF
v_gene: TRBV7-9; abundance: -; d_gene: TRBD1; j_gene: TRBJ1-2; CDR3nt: TGTGCCAGCAGCTTAGCTGTCCAGACAGGGGTTGACTATGGCTACACCTTC; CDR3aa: CASSLAVQTGVDYGYTF
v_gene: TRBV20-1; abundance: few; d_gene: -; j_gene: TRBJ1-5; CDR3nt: TGCAGTGCTAGAGAGGGCATCCTTGGGAATCAGCCCCAGCATTTT; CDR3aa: CSAREGILGNQPQHF
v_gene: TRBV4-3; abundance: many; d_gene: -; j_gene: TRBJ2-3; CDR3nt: TGCGCCAGCAGTCACGGGGTCAGAGATACGCAGTATTTT; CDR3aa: CASSHGVRDTQYF
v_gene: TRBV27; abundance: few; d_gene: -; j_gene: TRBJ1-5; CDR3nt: TGTGCCAGCAGTTCCCTTGTCCCCAGCAATCAGCCCCAGCATTTT; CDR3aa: CASSSLVPSNQPQHF
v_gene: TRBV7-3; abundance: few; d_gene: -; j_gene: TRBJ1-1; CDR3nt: TGTGCCAGCAGCTTATCCCAATGGACTGAAGCTTTCTTT; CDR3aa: CASSLSQWTEAFF
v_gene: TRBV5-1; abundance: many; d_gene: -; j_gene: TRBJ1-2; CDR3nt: TGCGCCAGCAGCTTGGACAGCTCCTATGGCTACACCTTC; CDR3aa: CASSLDSSYGYTF
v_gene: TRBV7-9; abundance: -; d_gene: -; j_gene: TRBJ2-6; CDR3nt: TGTGCCAGCAGATCCGGGAACGAAATACTCTCTGGGGCCAACGTCCTGACTTTC; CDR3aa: CASRSGNEILSGANVLTF
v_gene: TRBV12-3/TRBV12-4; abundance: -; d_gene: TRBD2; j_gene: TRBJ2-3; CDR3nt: TGTGCCAGCAGTCGTATAGCGGGATCTAGCACAGATACGCAGTATTTT; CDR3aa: CASSRIAGSSTDTQYF
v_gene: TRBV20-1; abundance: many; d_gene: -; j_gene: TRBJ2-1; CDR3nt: TGCAGTGCTAGAGATGGGGATGAGCAGTTCTTC; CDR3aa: CSARDGDEQFF
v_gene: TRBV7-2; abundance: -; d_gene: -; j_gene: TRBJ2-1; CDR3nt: TGTGCCAGCAGCTGGGCGCACAATGAGCAGTTCTTC; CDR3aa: CASSWAHNEQFF
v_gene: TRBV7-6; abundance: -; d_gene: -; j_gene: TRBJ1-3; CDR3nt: TGTGCCAGCAGCTTATCCCCGGGGAGCTCTGGAAACACCATATATTTT; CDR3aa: CASSLSPGSSGNTIYF
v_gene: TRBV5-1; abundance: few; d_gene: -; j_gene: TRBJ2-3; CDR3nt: TGCGCCAGCAGCTTGCCCGGACCTAGCACAGATACGCAGTATTTT; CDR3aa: CASSLPGPSTDTQYF
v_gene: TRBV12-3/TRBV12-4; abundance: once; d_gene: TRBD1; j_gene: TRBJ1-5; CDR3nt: TGTGCCAGCACCTTAACAGGGGGCAAACAGCCCCAGCATTTT; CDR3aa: CASTLTGGKQPQHF
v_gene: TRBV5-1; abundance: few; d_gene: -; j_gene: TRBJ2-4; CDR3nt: TGCGCCAGCAGCTTGAAGGCTGTCGGTGAAAACATTCAGTACTTC; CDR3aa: CASSLKAVGENIQYF
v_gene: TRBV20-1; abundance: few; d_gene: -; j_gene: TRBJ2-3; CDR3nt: TGCAGTGCTAGAGTTGGGGGGGGCGTGGATACGCAGTATTTT; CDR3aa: CSARVGGGVDTQYF
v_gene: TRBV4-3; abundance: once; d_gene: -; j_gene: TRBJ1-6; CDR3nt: TGCGCCAGCAGCCAGGTGACAGACAATTCACCCCTCCACTTT; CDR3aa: CASSQVTDNSPLHF
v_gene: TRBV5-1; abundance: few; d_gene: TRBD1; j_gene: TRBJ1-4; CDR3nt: TGCGCCAGCAGCTCCACGACAGGGCGGTATGAAAAACTGTTTTTT; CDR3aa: CASSSTTGRYEKLFF
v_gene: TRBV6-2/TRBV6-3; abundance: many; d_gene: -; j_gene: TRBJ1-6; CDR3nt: TGTGCCAGCGGGCCTGGGGAGAGGTCACCCCTCCACTTT; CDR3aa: CASGPGERSPLHF
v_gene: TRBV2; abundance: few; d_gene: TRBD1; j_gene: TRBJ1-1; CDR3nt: TGTGCCAGCAGATTACAGGGGGGTCCTGAAGCTTTCTTT; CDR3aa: CASRLQGGPEAFF
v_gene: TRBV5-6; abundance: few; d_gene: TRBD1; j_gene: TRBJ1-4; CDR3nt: TGTGCCAGCAGCATCCGGGACAGGGCGACCTCAACTAATGAAAAACTGTTTTTT; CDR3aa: CASSIRDRATSTNEKLFF
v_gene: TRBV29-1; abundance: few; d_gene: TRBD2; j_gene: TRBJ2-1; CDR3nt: TGCAGCGTTCTCAGGGCGGGGGGGTTCGATGAGCAGTTCTTC; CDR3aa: CSVLRAGGFDEQFF
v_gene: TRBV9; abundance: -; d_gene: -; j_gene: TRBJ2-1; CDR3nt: TGTGCCAGCAGCTTTCGATTCCGGGACGGAACCTACAATGAGCAGTTCTTC; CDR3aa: CASSFRFRDGTYNEQFF
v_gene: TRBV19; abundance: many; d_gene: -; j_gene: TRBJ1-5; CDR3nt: TGTGCCACCGCTGGGGTCGGTCAGCCCCAGCATTTT; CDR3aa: CATAGVGQPQHF
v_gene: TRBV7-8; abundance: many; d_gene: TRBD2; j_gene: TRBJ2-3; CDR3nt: TGTGCCAGCAGCTTAAAGCCACACCACGGGGGGGATACGCAGTATTTT; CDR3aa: CASSLKPHHGGDTQYF
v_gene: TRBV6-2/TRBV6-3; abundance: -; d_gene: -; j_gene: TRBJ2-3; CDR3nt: TGTGCCAGCAGAAAGACGGGACGCACAGATACGCAGTATTTT; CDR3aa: CASRKTGRTDTQYF
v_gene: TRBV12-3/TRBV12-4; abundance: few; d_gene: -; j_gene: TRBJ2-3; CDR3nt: TGTGCCAGCAGTTTCGGCAGGGTGGTTGCAGATACGCAGTATTTT; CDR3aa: CASSFGRVVADTQYF
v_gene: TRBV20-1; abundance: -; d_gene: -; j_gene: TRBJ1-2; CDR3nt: TGCAGTGCTAGAGTAGGGGGAGGCTACACCTTC; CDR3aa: CSARVGGGYTF
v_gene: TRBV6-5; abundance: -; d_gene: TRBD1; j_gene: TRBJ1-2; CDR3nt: TGTGCCAGCAGCCAGAACACGTACAGGGGAGGCTATGGCTACACCTTC; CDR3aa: CASSQNTYRGGYGYTF
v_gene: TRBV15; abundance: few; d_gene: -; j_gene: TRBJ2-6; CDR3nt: TGTGCCACCAGCAGAGATTTGGAGACAACTGGGGCCAACGTCCTGACTTTC; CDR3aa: CATSRDLETTGANVLTF
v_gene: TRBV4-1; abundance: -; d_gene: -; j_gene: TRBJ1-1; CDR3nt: TGCGCCAGCAGCCAACCGATCCAGAAGAACACTGAAGCTTTCTTT; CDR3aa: CASSQPIQKNTEAFF
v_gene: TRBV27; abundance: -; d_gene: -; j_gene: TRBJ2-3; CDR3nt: TGTACCAGCAGTTACCTCCGGGACGTCCCAGATACGCAGTATTTT; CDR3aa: CTSSYLRDVPDTQYF
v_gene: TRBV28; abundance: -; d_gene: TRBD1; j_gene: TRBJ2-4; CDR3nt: TGTGTCAGCACCCCTAGGGGACAGGGTAAAAACATTCAGTACTTC; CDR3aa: CVSTPRGQGKNIQYF
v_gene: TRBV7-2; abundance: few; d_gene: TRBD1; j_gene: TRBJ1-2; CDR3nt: TGTGCCAGCAGCTTAGAGGGACAGGAGAACTATGGCTACACCTTC; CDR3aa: CASSLEGQENYGYTF
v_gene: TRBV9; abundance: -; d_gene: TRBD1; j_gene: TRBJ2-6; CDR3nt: TGTGCCAGCAGCATCACAGGGGGCGCGGATGGGGCCAACGTCCTGACTTTC; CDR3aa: CASSITGGADGANVLTF
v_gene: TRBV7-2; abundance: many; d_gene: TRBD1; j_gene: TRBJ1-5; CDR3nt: TGTGCCAGCAGCCCCTCCCGGACAGGCGCTCAGCCCCAGCATTTT; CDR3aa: CASSPSRTGAQPQHF
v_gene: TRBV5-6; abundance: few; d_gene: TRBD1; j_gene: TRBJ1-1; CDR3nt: TGTGCCAGCAGCTTGGTGGCAGGGGGCACGAGGAACACTGAAGCTTTCTTT; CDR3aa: CASSLVAGGTRNTEAFF
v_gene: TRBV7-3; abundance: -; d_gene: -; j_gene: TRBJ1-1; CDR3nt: TGTGCCAGCAGCCCCGGACATTTGGCACTGGTTCCCACTGAAGCTTTCTTT; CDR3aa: CASSPGHLALVPTEAFF
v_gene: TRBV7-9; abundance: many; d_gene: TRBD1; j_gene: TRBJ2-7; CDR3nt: TGTGCCAGCAGCCCAAGGGACAGCTCCTACGAGCAGTACTTC; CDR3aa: CASSPRDSSYEQYF
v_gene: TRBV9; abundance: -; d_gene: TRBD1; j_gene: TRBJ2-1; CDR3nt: TGTGCCAGCAGCGTAGGCGGGACAGGGGGGAATGAGCAGTTCTTC; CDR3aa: CASSVGGTGGNEQFF
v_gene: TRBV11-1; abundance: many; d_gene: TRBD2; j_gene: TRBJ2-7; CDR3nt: TGTGCCAGCAGCTTATCGACTAGCGGGGGGAACGAGCAGTACTTC; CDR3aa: CASSLSTSGGNEQYF
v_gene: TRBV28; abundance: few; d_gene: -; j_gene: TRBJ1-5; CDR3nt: TGTGCCAGCAGTTTATCGGCAAATTACAATCAGCCCCAGCATTTT; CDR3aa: CASSLSANYNQPQHF
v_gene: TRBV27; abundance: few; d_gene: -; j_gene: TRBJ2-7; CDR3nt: TGTGCCAGCAGCCACTTCGACAGTACGACCTCCTACGAGCAGTACTTC; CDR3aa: CASSHFDSTTSYEQYF
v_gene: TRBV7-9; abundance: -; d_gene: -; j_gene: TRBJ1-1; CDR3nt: TGTGCCAGCAGCCCCTGGGACACTGAAGCTTTCTTT; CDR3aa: CASSPWDTEAFF
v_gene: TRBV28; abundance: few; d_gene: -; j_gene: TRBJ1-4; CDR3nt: TGTGCCAGCAGTTTTAGAAGGGAAAAACTGTTTTTT; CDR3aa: CASSFRREKLFF
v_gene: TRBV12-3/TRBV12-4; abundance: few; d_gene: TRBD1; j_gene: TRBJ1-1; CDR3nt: TGTGCCAGCAGCTCCGGGACAGGGAACACTGAAGCTTTCTTT; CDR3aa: CASSSGTGNTEAFF
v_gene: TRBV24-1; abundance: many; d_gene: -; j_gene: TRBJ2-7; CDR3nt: TGTGCCACCAGTGATCCCACTGTGCCCTACGAGCAGTACTTC; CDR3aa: CATSDPTVPYEQYF
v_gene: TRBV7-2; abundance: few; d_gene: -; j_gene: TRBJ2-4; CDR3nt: TGTGCCAGCAGCTCCCCCGCGACCAAAAACATTCAGTACTTC; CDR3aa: CASSSPATKNIQYF
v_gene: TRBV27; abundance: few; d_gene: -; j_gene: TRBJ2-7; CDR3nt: TGTGCCAGCAGTTTGGGGACGAAGGCCCCCTACGAGCAGTACTTC; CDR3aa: CASSLGTKAPYEQYF
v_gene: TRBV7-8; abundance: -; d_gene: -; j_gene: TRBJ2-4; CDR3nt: TGTGCCAGCAGCTTAGGGATCGTCCAAAACATTCAGTACTTC; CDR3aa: CASSLGIVQNIQYF
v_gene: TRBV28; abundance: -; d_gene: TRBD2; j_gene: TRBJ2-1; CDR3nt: TGTGCCAGCAGTTTTCGCGGACTAGCGCATAATGAGCAGTTCTTC; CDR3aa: CASSFRGLAHNEQFF
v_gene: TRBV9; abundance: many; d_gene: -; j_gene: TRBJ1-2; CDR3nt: TGTGCCAGCAGCGTCGGCGGAGAAGCGCTAAGAAACTATGGCTACACCTTC; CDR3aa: CASSVGGEALRNYGYTF
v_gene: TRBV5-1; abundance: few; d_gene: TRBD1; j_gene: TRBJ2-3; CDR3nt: TGCGCCAGCAGCTTGCAAATCGGGACAGGTCTGAGGGCAGATACGCAGTATTTT; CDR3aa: CASSLQIGTGLRADTQYF
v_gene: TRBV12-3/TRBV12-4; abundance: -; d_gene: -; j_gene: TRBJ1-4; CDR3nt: TGTGCCAGCAGCCCCACTCAGGCCCCTGAAAAACTGTTTTTT; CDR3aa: CASSPTQAPEKLFF
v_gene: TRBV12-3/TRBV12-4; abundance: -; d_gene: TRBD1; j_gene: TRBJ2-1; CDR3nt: TGTGCCAGCAGCCATACAGGGGAGTATGAGCAGTTCTTC; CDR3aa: CASSHTGEYEQFF
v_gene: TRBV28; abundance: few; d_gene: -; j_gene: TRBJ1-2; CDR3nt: TGTGCCAGCAGCTTGACAGGCGGAGAGGGCTACACCTTC; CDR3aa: CASSLTGGEGYTF
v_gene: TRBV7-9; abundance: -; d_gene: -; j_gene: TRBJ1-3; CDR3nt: TGTGCCAGCAGACCCGGAGGCTCTGGAAACACCATATATTTT; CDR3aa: CASRPGGSGNTIYF
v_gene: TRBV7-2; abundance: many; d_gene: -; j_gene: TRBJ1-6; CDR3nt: TGTGCCAGCAGCTTAGTATTTTCTGGGGTCTATAATTCACCCCTCCACTTT; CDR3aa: CASSLVFSGVYNSPLHF